Presented here are 17 T cell receptor beta chains from one specimen sequenced in a study of blood T cells in healthy people across ages. Then a second PCR, running roughly 7 to 12 cycles, was carried out with a sample-barcoded 5' primer and a J-beta primer mix. From the 5' RACE reads, TCRdb called clonotypes with MiXCR, one entry per CDR3 protein. The sample has around 990,000 distinct CDR3 sequences, about 23% seen once. The sample also formed part of further work on T cells of mothers and their children.

Sequenced: blood. The receptors originated from a girl aged 2 to 10 in good health.

The rearrangement joins TRBV13 to TRBJ2-3; 9 nucleotides align to TRBD1. The germline gives CDR1 PRHDT, CDR2 FYEKMQ (reference sequence). The CDR3 extends over 15 amino acids. V shed 1 base and J 5 bases; nucleotides not matched to a gene: 4. CDR3: CASSLEGQGLDTQYF. CDR3 in DNA: TGTGCCAGCAGCTTAGAGGGACAGGGATTAGATACGCAGTATTTT.

The chain recombines TRBV7-9 with TRBJ2-2; TRBD1 matches 10 bases. The length of the CDR3 is 15 residues. CDR1 and CDR2 (germline): SEHNR, FQNEAQ (reference sequence). With 5 bases clipped from V and 4 bases from J, the junction kept 4 bases outside the gene matches. The CDR3 DNA is TGTGCCAGCAGCGAAGACAGGGGGCGCACCGGGGAGCTGTTTTTT. Its translation: CASSEDRGRTGELFF.

This clonotype was counted a few times. CDR3 sequence: CASSQTGVRSYNEQFF. As DNA, the CDR3 is TGCGCCAGCAGCCAAACGGGAGTTCGGTCCTACAATGAGCAGTTCTTC. J is TRBJ2-1 and V is TRBV4-1; maybe TRBD2 (6 bases). The CDR3 is made up of 16 amino acids. Trimming stripped 2 bases from V and 1 base from J, with 12 bases between. Germline V gene sequence: CDR1 MGHRA, CDR2 YSYEKL.

This chain connects TRBV4-1 to TRBJ2-1, with 10 bases fitting TRBD2. V lost 1 base, J lost 4 bases, and 4 bases stayed unmatched. CDR1 and CDR2 from the germline V gene are MGHRA and YSYEKL. CDR3 length: 16 amino acids. This CDR3 is CASSQVTSGDYNEQFF. The CDR3 DNA reads TGCGCCAGCAGCCAAGTAACTAGCGGGGATTACAATGAGCAGTTCTTC.

This clonotype was observed a few times. The chain employs TRBV12-3 or TRBV12-4 and TRBJ1-1; D unresolved. The CDR3 extends over 14 amino acids. Trimming pared 3 bases from V and 6 bases from J, leaving 14 bases between. The CDR3 DNA reads as TGTGCCAGCAGTTTTTTGTCGGGATGGCCTGAAGCTTTCTTT. This encodes CASSFLSGWPEAFF.

This sequence joins TRBV4-2 and TRBJ1-1, with 12 bases aligning to TRBD1. Looked up from germline, CDR1 is LGHNA and CDR2 is YNFKEQ. The ends lost 0 bases at V and 7 bases at J; junction bases unmatched: 6. There are 16 residues in the CDR3. The CDR3 is CASSQEGTGGVFEAFF. Written as DNA, the CDR3 is TGTGCCAGCAGCCAAGAAGGGACAGGGGGCGTCTTTGAAGCTTTCTTT.

This clonotype was observed a handful of times. V gene TRBV6-2 or TRBV6-3 combines with J gene TRBJ2-5, with D uncertain. Germline CDR1 MNHEY, CDR2 SVGEGT. The germline V and J ends were trimmed by 8 bases and 1 base, with 14 bases remaining between them. The CDR3 extends over 14 amino acids. The CDR3 DNA reads as TGTGCCAGCGAGACGAGGCGGCTCCAAGAGACCCAGTACTTC. It is translated as CASETRRLQETQYF.

This clonotype has a handful of counts. This chain connects TRBV29-1 to TRBJ2-7; 11 bases are shared with TRBD1. Germline trimming cut 4 bases from V and 0 bases from J; bases unmatched to any gene: 8. Germline V gives CDR1 SQVTM, CDR2 ANQGSEA. The length of the CDR3 is 16 residues. CDR3: CSVGDRGARSSYEQYF. In nucleotides, the CDR3 is TGCAGCGTTGGGGACAGGGGGGCTAGAAGCTCCTACGAGCAGTACTTC.

J is TRBJ2-5 and V is TRBV10-2; TRBD2 matches 12 bases. The DNA end is more similar to TRBJ2-1, so the J call may be wrong. The length of the CDR3 is 14 residues. CDR1 is WSHSY, CDR2 SAAADI, per germline. Here the CDR3 reads CASRWTSGTNEQFF. CDR3 sequence (DNA): TGCGCCAGCAGATGGACTAGCGGGACGAATGAGCAGTTCTTC.

The chain couples TRBV28 to TRBJ2-5, with D hard to call. The DNA end is a closer match to TRBJ2-7, so the J assignment may be wrong. Per germline, CDR1 MDHEN and CDR2 SYDVKM. This CDR3 has 13 residues. The CDR3 is CASSLDTSHEQYF. Written as DNA, the CDR3 is TGTGCCAGCAGTTTAGACACTTCGCACGAGCAGTACTTC.

This clonotype has just a few counts. The rearrangement links TRBV20-1 to TRBJ2-1, with TRBD2 matching 8 bases. Germline CDR1 is DFQATT and CDR2 is SNEGSKA (reference sequence). The V gene end was trimmed by 2 bases and the J gene end by 6 bases; junction bases not matched to a gene: 6. The CDR3 sequence is 14 residues long. Here the CDR3 DNA reads TGCAGTGCTAGATCGTATCTAGCGGGCAATGAGCAGTTCTTC. Its translation: CSARSYLAGNEQFF.

The genes are TRBV10-3 and TRBJ2-1; D could derive from TRBD1 or TRBD2 (7 bases each). Germline loops: CDR1 ENHRY, CDR2 SYGVKD. CDR3 length equals 14 residues. Trimming removed 7 bases from V and 2 bases from J, with 12 bases in between. CDR3 region: CAITPGGAYNEQFF. Written as DNA, the CDR3 is TGTGCCATCACCCCAGGGGGGGCCTACAATGAGCAGTTCTTC.

The sample holds a few counts of this clonotype. Germline is not matched at one junction end, which may reflect a read error. The J gene is TRBJ2-5, the V gene TRBV4-2; TRBD2 is a possible D gene (6 bases). This CDR3 spans 13 amino acids. Germline V CDR1 and CDR2: LGHNA, YNFKEQ. As DNA, the CDR3 is TGTGCCAGCAGCCCCCGACTAGGAGGGACCCAGCACTTC. Amino acid sequence: CASSPRLGGTQHF.

This clonotype was seen a few times. The chain couples TRBV9 to TRBJ2-2; D might be TRBD1 or TRBD2, each matching 5 bases. CDR1 is SGDLS and CDR2 is YYNGEE in the germline V gene. This CDR3 has 15 amino acids. V was clipped by 0 bases and J by 3 bases, with 9 bases between them. CDR3 coding DNA: TGTGCCAGCAGCGTAGCGGGACGGGACACCGGGGAGCTGTTTTTT. Amino acids: CASSVAGRDTGELFF.

In this sample, this clonotype turned up a few times. The V and J genes are TRBV3-1 and TRBJ2-7; D call uncertain. Trimming shortened V by 3 bases and J by 3 bases, and 15 bases separated the two germline ends. CDR3 length: 15 amino acids. Germline-derived CDR1 and CDR2 are LGHDT and YNNKEL (reference sequence). The CDR3 here is CASSQDHRRFYEQYF. CDR3 bases: TGTGCCAGCAGCCAGGACCATCGGCGGTTCTACGAGCAGTACTTC.

The chain employs TRBV19 and TRBJ2-3; D gene ambiguous. The germline V gene encodes CDR1 LNHDA and CDR2 SQIVND (reference sequence). V was clipped by 2 bases and J by 7 bases, with 22 bases between them. The CDR3 loop spans 17 amino acids. CDR3 DNA sequence: TGTGCCAGTAGTATAAGTCGAAGGGATACGTGGGGAAATACGCAGTATTTT. Translating it yields CASSISRRDTWGNTQYF. Full variable domain (remainder filled in from reference TRBV19 and TRBJ2-3): DGGITQSPKYLFRKEGQNVTLSCEQNLNHDAMYWYRQDPGQGLRLIYYSQIVNDFQKGDIAEGYSVSREKKESFPLTVTSAQKNPTAFYLCASSISRRDTWGNTQYFGPGTRLTVL.

This clonotype was counted between two and nine times. The chain combines TRBV12-3 or TRBV12-4 with TRBJ2-3, with D maybe TRBD2 (6 bases). Trimming removed 4 bases at V and 0 bases at J, with 14 bases between. This CDR3 is built from 16 residues. The CDR3 DNA is TGTGCCAGCAGTTCTGGAGGGCAGATTAGCACAGATACGCAGTATTTT. Encoded protein: CASSSGGQISTDTQYF.